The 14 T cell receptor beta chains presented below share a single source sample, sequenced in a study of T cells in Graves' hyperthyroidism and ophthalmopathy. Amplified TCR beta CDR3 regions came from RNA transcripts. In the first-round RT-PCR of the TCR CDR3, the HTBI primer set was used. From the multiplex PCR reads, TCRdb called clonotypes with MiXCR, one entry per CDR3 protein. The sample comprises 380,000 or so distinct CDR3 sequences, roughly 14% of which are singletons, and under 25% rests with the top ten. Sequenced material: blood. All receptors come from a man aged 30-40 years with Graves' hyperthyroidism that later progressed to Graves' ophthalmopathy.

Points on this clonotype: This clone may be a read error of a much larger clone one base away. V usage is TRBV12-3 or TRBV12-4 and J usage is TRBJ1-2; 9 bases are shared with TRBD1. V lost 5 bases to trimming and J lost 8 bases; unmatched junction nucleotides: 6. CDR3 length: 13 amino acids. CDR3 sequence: CASSTGTGIGYTF. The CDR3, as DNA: TGTGCCAGCAGTACCGGGACAGGGATCGGCTACACCTTC.

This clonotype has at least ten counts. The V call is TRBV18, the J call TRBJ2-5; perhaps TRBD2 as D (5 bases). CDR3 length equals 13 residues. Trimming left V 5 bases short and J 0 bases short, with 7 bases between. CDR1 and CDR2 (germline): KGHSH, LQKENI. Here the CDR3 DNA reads TGTGCCAGCTCATCCGGGAACCAAGAGACCCAGTACTTC. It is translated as CASSSGNQETQYF.

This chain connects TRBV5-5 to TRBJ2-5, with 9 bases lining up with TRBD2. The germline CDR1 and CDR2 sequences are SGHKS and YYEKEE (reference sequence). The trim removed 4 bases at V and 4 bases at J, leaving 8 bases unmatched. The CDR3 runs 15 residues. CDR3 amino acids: CASSNFGGGGETQYF. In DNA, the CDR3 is TGTGCCAGCAGCAACTTTGGCGGGGGGGGAGAGACCCAGTACTTC.

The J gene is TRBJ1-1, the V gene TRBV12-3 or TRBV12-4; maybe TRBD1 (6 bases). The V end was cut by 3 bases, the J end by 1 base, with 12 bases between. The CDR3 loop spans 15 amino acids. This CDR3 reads CASSFPGTPNTEAFF. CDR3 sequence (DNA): TGTGCCAGCAGTTTTCCCGGGACACCGAACACTGAAGCTTTCTTT.

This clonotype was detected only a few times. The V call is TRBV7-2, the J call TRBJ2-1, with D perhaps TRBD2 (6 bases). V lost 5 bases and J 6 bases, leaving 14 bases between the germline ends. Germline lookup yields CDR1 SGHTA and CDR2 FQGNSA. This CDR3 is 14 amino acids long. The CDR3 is CASSTTGGSNEQFF. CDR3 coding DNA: TGTGCCAGCAGCACCACCGGGGGATCCAATGAGCAGTTCTTC.

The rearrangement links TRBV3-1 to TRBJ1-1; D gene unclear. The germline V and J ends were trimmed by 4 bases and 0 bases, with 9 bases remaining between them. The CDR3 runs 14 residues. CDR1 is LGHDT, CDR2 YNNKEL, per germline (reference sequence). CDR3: CASSPFPMNTEAFF. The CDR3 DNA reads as TGTGCCAGCAGCCCATTCCCTATGAACACTGAAGCTTTCTTT.

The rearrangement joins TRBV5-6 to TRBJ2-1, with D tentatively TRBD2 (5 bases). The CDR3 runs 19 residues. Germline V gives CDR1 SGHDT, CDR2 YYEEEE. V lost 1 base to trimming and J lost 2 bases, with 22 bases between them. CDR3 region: CASSLSYNYKRLPYNEQFF. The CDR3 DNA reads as TGTGCCAGCAGCTTGTCCTATAACTATAAGCGGCTACCCTACAATGAGCAGTTCTTC.

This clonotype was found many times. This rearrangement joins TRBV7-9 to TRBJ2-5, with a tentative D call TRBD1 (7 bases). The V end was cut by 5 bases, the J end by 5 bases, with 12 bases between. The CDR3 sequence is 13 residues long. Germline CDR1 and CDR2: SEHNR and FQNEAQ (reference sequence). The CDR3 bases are TGTGCCAGCAGCGAATCAGGGGGGGAGACCCAGTACTTC. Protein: CASSESGGETQYF.

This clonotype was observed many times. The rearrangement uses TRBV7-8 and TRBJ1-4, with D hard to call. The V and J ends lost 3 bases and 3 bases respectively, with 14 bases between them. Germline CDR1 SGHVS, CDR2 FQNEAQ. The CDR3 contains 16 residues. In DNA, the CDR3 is TGTGCCAGCAGCTTGAGACATCGGACCTCTAATGAAAAACTGTTTTTT. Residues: CASSLRHRTSNEKLFF.

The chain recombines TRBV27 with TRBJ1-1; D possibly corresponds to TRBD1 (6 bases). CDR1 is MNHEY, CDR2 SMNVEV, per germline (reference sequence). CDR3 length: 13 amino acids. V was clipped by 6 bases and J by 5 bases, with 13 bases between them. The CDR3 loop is CASSPTGKTEAFF. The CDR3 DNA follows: TGTGCCAGCAGCCCTACAGGGAAGACTGAAGCTTTCTTT.

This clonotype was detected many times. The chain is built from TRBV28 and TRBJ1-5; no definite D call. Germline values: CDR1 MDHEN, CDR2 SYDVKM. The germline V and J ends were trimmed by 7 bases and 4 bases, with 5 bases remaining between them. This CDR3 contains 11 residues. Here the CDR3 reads CASKGNQPQHF. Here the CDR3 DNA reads TGTGCCAGCAAAGGGAATCAGCCCCAGCATTTT.

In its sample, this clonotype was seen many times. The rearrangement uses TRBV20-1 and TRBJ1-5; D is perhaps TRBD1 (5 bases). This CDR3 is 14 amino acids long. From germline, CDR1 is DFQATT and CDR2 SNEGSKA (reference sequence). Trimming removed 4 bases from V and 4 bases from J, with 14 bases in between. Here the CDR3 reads CSATPGFQNQPQHF. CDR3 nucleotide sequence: TGCAGTGCTACCCCAGGGTTCCAAAATCAGCCCCAGCATTTT.

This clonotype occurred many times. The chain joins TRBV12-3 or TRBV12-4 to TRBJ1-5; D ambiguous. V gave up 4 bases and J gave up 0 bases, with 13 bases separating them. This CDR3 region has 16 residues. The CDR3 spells CASSSFGSYSNQPQHF. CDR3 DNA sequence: TGTGCCAGCAGTTCTTTCGGGTCATATAGCAATCAGCCCCAGCATTTT.

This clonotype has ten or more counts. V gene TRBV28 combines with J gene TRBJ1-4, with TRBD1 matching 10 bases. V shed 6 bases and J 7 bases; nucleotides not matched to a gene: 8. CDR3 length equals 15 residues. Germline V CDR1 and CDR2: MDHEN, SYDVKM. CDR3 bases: TGTGCCAGCAGCCGAAGGACAGGGGGAACTGAAAAACTGTTTTTT. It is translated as CASSRRTGGTEKLFF.